This T cell receptor beta chain was found in a study of T cell repertoires in aging, cancer and after chemotherapy. Turning to the study itself: Pre- and post-chemotherapy samples were paired from chronic lymphocytic leukemia patients treated with fludarabine- or bendamustine-based regimens.

The V end was cut by 4 bases, the J end by 3 bases, with 16 bases between. CDR1 MNHNS and CDR2 SASEGT come from the germline V gene. The CDR3 runs 16 residues. By proportion, this clonotype is medium-sized. What it binds is not known. Study observations and caveats: Immunological memory after chemotherapy cannot be judged from the repertoire data. Loss of evenness, beyond lost richness, contributed to age-related TCR diversity decline in cancer patients.

Peripheral blood genomic DNA, not sorted cells or RNA, was the template. A mixed TRB-A/B primer pool amplified rearranged TRB by multiplex touch-down PCR. TCRdb redid the calling of the multiplex PCR reads with MiXCR, one entry per CDR3 protein. Here the sample spans about 4,800 distinct CDR3 sequences, over 25% being singletons. The sequence was obtained from a human donor with a blood cancer. This chain uses TRBV6-1 with TRBJ2-1; a possible D gene is TRBD2 (6 bases). Sequenced input: blood. The CDR3 region has the DNA TGTGCCAGCAGTGCGGCGGTTTGGAGGGACTACAATGAGCAGTTCTTC. This translates into CASSAAVWRDYNEQFF.